This T cell receptor beta chain was sequenced during a study of cytomegalovirus exposure and HLA in healthy donors. Study-level findings and limits: Most subjects' HLA-A and HLA-B alleles were reportedly predicted from TCR beta sequences.

This CDR3 is built from 15 residues. Germline lookup yields CDR1 MNHEY and CDR2 SMNVEV (reference sequence). The V gene lost 1 base and the J gene lost 7 bases, with 14 bases spanning the gap. Amplification used 60 Vbeta primers and 13 Jbeta primers. Sequencing used immunoSEQ multiplex PCR; TCRdb keeps in-frame clones, though not all of them. The sample shows around 98,000 clones, roughly 76% of them seen only once. To note about this clone: Its target is not known.

Source material: PBMCs. The chain combines TRBV27 with TRBJ2-1; TRBD2 is a possible D gene (5 bases). The sequence was obtained from a man aged 45-60 years in good health and CMV-seronegative. The CDR3 loop is CASSLLGVLVNEQFF. CDR3 sequence (DNA): TGTGCCAGCAGTTTATTGGGAGTTCTAGTGAATGAGCAGTTCTTC.